This T cell receptor beta chain was sequenced for a study of blood T cell repertoires in COVID-19. Whole-study context: COVID-19 samples, acute and convalescent, were from the United States, Italy and Spain. From T cells, B-cell-depleted T cells, or PBMCs came the material, which was cDNA or gDNA.

The J segment lost 0 bases and the V segment lost 5 bases, leaving 12 bases of the junction unmatched. The length of the CDR3 is 19 residues. Germline V gene lookup returns CDR1 MNHNY and CDR2 SVGAGI (reference sequence). Original handling: By means of reference gene primer amplification, nucleated cell counts were estimated. Assay: immunoSEQ multiplex PCR; the TCRdb copy retains only in-frame clones and omits some. That table is the source of V, J and clone size, and D and trimming were worked out from the DNA. The table includes about 98,000 clones, approximately 80% detected once. This clonotype was obtained from a man between 60 and 75 years old with acute or convalescent COVID-19. V usage is TRBV6-6 and J usage is TRBJ2-1; 11 bases match TRBD2. The sequencing input was peripheral blood. The CDR3 DNA reads TGTGCCAGCAGTCGACCGGGACTAGCGGTAATAAGCTCCTACAATGAGCAGTTCTTC. It codes for CASSRPGLAVISSYNEQFF.